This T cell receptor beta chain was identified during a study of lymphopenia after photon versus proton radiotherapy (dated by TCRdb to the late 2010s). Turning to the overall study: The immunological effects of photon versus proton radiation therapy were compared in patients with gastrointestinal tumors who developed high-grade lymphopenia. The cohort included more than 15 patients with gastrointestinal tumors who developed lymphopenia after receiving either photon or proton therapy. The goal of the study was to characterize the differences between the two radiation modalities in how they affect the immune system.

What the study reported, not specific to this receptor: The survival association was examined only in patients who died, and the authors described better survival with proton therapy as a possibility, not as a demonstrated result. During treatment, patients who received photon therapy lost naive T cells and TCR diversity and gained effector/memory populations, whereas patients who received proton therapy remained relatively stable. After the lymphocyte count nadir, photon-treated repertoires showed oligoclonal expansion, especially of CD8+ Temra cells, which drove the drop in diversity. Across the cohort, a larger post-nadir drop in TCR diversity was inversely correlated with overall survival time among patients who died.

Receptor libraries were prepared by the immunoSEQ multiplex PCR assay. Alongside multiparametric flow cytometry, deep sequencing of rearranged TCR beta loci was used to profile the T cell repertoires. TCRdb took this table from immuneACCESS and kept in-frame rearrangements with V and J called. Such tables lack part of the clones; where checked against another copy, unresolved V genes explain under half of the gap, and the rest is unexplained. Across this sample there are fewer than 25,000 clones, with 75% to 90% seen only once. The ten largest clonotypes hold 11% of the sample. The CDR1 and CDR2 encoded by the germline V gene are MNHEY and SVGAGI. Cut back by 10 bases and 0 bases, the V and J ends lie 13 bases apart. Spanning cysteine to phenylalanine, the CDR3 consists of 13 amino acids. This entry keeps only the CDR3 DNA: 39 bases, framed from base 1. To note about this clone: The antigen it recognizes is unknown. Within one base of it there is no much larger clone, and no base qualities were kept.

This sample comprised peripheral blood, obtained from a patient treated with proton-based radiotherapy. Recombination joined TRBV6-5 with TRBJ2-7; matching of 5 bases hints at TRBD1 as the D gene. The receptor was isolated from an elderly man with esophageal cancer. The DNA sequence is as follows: TGTGCCACCCAAAGACAGAACTCCTACGAGCAGTACTTC. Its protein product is CATQRQNSYEQYF.